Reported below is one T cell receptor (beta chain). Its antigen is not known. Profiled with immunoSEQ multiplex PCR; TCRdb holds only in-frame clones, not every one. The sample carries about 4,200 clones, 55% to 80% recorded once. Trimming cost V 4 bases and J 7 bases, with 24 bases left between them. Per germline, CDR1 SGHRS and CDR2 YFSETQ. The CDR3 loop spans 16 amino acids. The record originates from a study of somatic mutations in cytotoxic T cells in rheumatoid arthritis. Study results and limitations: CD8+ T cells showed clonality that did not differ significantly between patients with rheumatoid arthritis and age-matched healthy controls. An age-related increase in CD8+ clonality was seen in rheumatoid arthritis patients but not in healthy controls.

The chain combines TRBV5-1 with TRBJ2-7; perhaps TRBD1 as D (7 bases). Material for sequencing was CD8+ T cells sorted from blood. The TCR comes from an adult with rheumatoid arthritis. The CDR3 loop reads CASSPTGAGTQGEQYF. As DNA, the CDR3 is TGCGCCAGCAGCCCTACAGGGGCGGGGACTCAAGGGGAGCAGTACTTC.